The rows below give T cell receptor beta chains drawn from one sample of a study of T cells expressing NK-cell markers. Reanalyzing the 5' RACE reads, TCRdb keeps one entry per CDR3 protein, without DNA. This repertoire includes over 200,000 distinct CDR3 sequences. Input material: blood T cells: a sorted CD56 or NKG2C T cell subset, CD4+ or CD8+ T cells, or bulk PBMC T cells (not recorded which). Source of these receptors: a young man in good health. Each CDR3 is given with its conserved first and last residue.

>TRBV20-1|TRBJ2-7
CSAGTSGRHEQYF
>TRBV7-3|TRBJ2-1
CASSSTSGRAEQFF
>TRBV5-5|TRBJ1-5
CASSYTYSNQPQHF
>TRBV7-3|TRBJ1-6
CASSSSDWGSPLHF
>TRBV19|TRBJ2-1
CASSIAQIAGASYNEQFF
>TRBV29-1|TRBJ2-1
CSATSIGSSYNEQFF
>TRBV9|TRBJ2-7
CASSVGASGRPYEQYF
>TRBV12-3/TRBV12-4|TRBJ2-4
CASTPEIAKNIQYF
>TRBV12-3/TRBV12-4|TRBJ2-3
CASPNSPETDTQYF
>TRBV6-5|TRBJ1-4
CASSYSGAEKLFF
>TRBV7-6|TRBJ2-7
CASNDRSGRIPYEQYF
>TRBV29-1|TRBJ2-3
CSVKQGGSTDTQYF
>TRBV10-3|TRBJ2-1
CAVQAGVTYNEQFF
>TRBV29-1|TRBJ2-1
CSVDVVNEQFF
>TRBV5-1|TRBJ2-7
CASSWDRLYEQYF
>TRBV7-2|TRBJ2-6
CASSLKGVTGANVLTF
>TRBV6-1|TRBJ1-2
CASRRTDLYGYTF
>TRBV4-3|TRBJ2-1
CASSQGPGLYNEQFF
>TRBV5-1|TRBJ2-1
CASSLGQGSQFF
>TRBV24-1|TRBJ2-1
CATSDSLPRQGSYNEQFF
>TRBV7-2|TRBJ2-7
CASTKPNSSYEQYF
>TRBV3-1|TRBJ2-3
CASSQGVAGGIPSTDTQYF
>TRBV20-1|TRBJ1-2
CSAEGLGQSYGYTF
>TRBV11-2|TRBJ2-7
CASSLFTSGYYEQYF
>TRBV3-1|TRBJ1-3
CASSRRDRGRAGNTIYF
>TRBV4-3|TRBJ2-6
CASSQETASGANVLTF
>TRBV20-1|TRBJ2-5
CSASRDMWYQETQYF
>TRBV20-1|TRBJ2-1
CSAPIISGGARIEQFF